This entry concerns a single T cell receptor beta chain. No antigen is known for it. No base qualities exist here, and no much larger clone lies one base off it. This sample was included in a study of identifying expanded T cells in peripheral blood (dated by TCRdb to the late 2010s). Study-wide context: Separate aliquots of the same genomic DNA pool were sequenced to produce technical replicates, and four replicates were compared in pairs. Beyond this particular receptor, the publication reports: Variance in clone template counts between approximately two-week samples significantly increased with total template count across all healthy donors. The binomial model flagged roughly 1.2 differentially abundant clones between technical replicates but around 15 over two weeks and 19 over four weeks. The beta-binomial model significantly reduced the number of clones called differentially abundant and the false-positive rate across all healthy-donor time intervals. The authors expected that over much longer intervals, such as months to years, biological variance in healthy repertoires might increase even further.

The immunoSEQ Assay, which relies on bias-controlled multiplex PCR amplification of genomic DNA, was used to profile TCRbeta CDR3 regions. Under the source paper's analysis protocol: To quantify the absolute abundance of each unique TCRbeta CDR3 region, the sequences were collapsed and filtered. Differential abundance was tested with two models: a binomial (Fisher-equivalent) model and a beta-binomial model that adds time-dependent variance fitted from healthy donors. Clones with fewer than 5 combined templates were removed, and a clone was called differentially abundant if the clone's Benjamini-Hochberg FDR was below 0.01. Using the form v = (b*log(k)+a)^2, the beta-binomial variance was modeled as a function of the total template count across the two samples. TCRdb took over this immuneACCESS table, retaining in-frame rearrangements with V and J assigned. Such tables are incomplete; in checked studies, under half of the missing clones stem from an unresolved V gene, and the remainder is unexplained. That table is the source of V, J and clone size, and D and trimming were worked out from the DNA. The sample includes roughly 61,000 clones, with approximately 89% observed a single time. Approximately 3.8% of the sample comes from the top ten.

The germline V gene sets CDR1 to SGHVS and CDR2 to FQNEAQ. Taken from cysteine to phenylalanine, the CDR3 has 16 residues. Just the 48-base CDR3 DNA is kept, in frame starting at base 1. Relative to germline, V is missing 10 bases and J is missing 3 bases, with 11 bases of the junction outside any gene match. No immune events, such as infections, were documented for the healthy donors during the collection period. Time-dependent variance in a beta-binomial model of T-cell clone differential abundance was calibrated using healthy-donor blood repertoires as a training cohort. The training cohort was composed of roughly ten healthy donors, 3 female and 7 male. On average the donors were around 41 years old, and their ages spanned about 29 to 64 years. Whole blood was collected from each healthy donor at three time points spaced about 2 weeks apart and obtained from a commercial supplier. Genomic DNA was extracted from unsorted whole blood for immunosequencing.

In this chain, TRBV7-8 is recombined with TRBJ2-3, with TRBD1 identical over 12 junction bases. Sequencing was done on a sample of blood. The receptor comes from a person aged 18 to 75 in good health. The nucleotide sequence is given as TGTGCCATATCCCGAGGGGACAGGGGGCTGACAGATACGCAGTATTTT. Its amino acids are CAISRGDRGLTDTQYF.